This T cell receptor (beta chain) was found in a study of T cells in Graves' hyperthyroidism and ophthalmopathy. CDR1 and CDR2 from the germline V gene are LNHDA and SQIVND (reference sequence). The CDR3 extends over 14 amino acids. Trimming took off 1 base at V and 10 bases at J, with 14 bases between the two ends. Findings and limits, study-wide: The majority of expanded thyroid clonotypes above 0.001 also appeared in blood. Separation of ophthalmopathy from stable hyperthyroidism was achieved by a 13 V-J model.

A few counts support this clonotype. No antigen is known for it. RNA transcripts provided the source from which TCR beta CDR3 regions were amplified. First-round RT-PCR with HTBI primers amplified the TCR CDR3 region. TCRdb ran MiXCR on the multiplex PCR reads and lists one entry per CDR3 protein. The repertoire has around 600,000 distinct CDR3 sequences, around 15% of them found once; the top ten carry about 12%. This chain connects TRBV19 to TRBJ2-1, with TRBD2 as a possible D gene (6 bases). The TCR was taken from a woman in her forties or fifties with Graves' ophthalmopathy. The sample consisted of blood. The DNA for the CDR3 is TGTGCCAGTAGTATAGGGTTACGACTAGACGAGCAGTTCTTC. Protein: CASSIGLRLDEQFF.